Given below is one T cell receptor beta chain in context. Antigen: not known. One end of the junction does not line up with germline, which may come from a read error. The CDR3 runs 13 residues. The germline gives CDR1 SGHRS, CDR2 YFSETQ. The sample belongs to a study of post-analysis software for immune sequencing data. Study-wide results and limits: Versus controls, multiple sclerosis patients showed significantly lower diversity (normalized Chao1). About five TRBV segments occurring more often in patients than controls included TRBV5-6, TRBV5-1 and TRBV20-1. The authors found that F measure strongly co-clustered same-batch samples.

Presence of unique molecular identifiers characterized the TCR beta cDNA libraries. Out of roughly 1 to 11 million T cells, 450,000 to 600,000 cDNA molecules were generated. TCRdb redid the calling of the PCR reads with MiXCR, one entry per CDR3 protein. The sample includes hundreds of thousands of distinct CDR3 sequences, 30% of them seen just once. This chain connects TRBV5-1 to TRBJ2-2; 7 positions agree with TRBD1. Material: blood. This clonotype was obtained from a girl between 10 and 17 years old with multiple sclerosis. The CDR3 sequence: CASSLTGAGELFF. Written as DNA, the CDR3 is TGTGCCAGCAGTTTAACAGGGGCCGGGGAGCTGTTTTTT.